These 17 T cell receptor beta chains were sequenced from one sample in a study of T-cell reconstitution after alpha-beta-depleted transplantation in children (dated by TCRdb to 2016 to 2018). Reading the label with the study, this specimen's treatment or condition is: allogeneic hematopoietic cell transplantation with graft depleted of TCRalphabeta T cells and CD19 B cells. Libraries were made using PCR. The data were produced on an Illumina HiSeq 2500. To normalize quantification of the TCRbeta repertoire, the TCR libraries were built with molecular barcoding that relied on unique molecular identifiers. The public reads were run again by TCRdb, first through fastp at Q25 and then through MiXCR, and only productive beta chains were kept. Rows are combined by CDR3 protein, so each entry shows the most common genes and DNA. The sample data list 700,000 to 950,000 distinct CDR3 sequences, and roughly 15% of these were observed just once. Approximately 5% of the sample is in the top ten clones.

The source material was PBMCs, mostly from graft donor cells, sampled 360 days after TCRalphabeta/CD19-depleted stem cell transplant. The receptors derive from a male patient younger than 18 who had a stem cell transplant for acute lymphoblastic leukemia, so the T cells may come from the graft donor.

The genes are TRBV5-1 and TRBJ2-2; D possibly matches TRBD1 or TRBD2 (5 bases each). V shed 4 bases and J shed 5 bases, with 12 bases lying between them. The CDR3 spans 14 residues. Germline assignment: CDR1 SGHRS and CDR2 YFSETQ. This chain's CDR3 is CASSRDGGTGELFF. CDR3 DNA sequence: TGCGCCAGCAGCCGGGACGGAGGTACCGGGGAGCTGTTTTTT.

This clonotype has more than one count but fewer than ten. The rearrangement links TRBV2 to TRBJ2-3; D perhaps matches TRBD1 (5 bases). V dropped 3 bases and J dropped 2 bases, with 9 bases sitting between them. This CDR3 is built from 14 residues. Germline V gene data show CDR1 as SNHLY and CDR2 as FYNNEI. The CDR3 spells CASSDPRVTDTQYF. Written as DNA, the CDR3 is TGTGCCAGCAGTGACCCCAGGGTCACAGATACGCAGTATTTT. The full variable domain, completed using reference TRBV2 and TRBJ2-3, is EPEVTQTPSHQVTQMGQEVILRCVPISNHLYFYWYRQILGQKVEFLVSFYNNEISEKSEIFDDQFSVERPDGSNFTLKIRSTKLEDSAMYFCASSDPRVTDTQYFGPGTRLTVL.

The chain employs TRBV14 and TRBJ2-1; 13 positions agree with TRBD2. The germline V gene has CDR1 SGHDN and CDR2 FVKESK. The V segment lost 6 bases and the J segment 6 bases; nucleotides outside the gene matches: 11. The CDR3 has 17 amino acids. The CDR3 DNA follows: TGTGCCAGCAGGAGGGGACTAGCGGGGCCGGGGGTCAATGAGCAGTTCTTC. It codes for CASRRGLAGPGVNEQFF.

V usage is TRBV6-2 or TRBV6-3 and J usage is TRBJ2-6, with D perhaps being TRBD1 or TRBD2 (5 bases each). The V end was cut by 8 bases, the J end by 3 bases, with 20 bases between. The germline V gene has CDR1 MNHEY and CDR2 SVGEGT. The CDR3 has 17 amino acids. The DNA for the CDR3 is TGTGCCAGCCGAGGGCCTTTCCAAAGGGGTGGGGCCAACGTCCTGACTTTC. Amino acid sequence: CASRGPFQRGGANVLTF.

CDR3 in amino acids: CASSPSVGEPNQPQHF. The CDR3 region has the DNA TGTGCCAGCAGCCCCTCTGTAGGGGAACCCAATCAGCCCCAGCATTTT. The chain uses TRBV7-7 and TRBJ1-5; perhaps TRBD1 as D (5 bases). The CDR3 runs to 16 residues. V was pared by 5 bases and J by 3 bases, with 17 bases between. Germline V gene sequence: CDR1 SSHAT, CDR2 FNYEAQ (reference sequence).

This clonotype was seen a few times. The chain couples TRBV2 to TRBJ2-3; D is unresolved. CDR3 length: 14 residues. CDR1 and CDR2 (germline): SNHLY, FYNNEI. Trimming took off 6 bases at V and 0 bases at J, with 10 bases between the two ends. CDR3 DNA: TGTGCCAGCAGCCCCCAGGACAGCACAGATACGCAGTATTTT. Amino acid sequence: CASSPQDSTDTQYF.

This clonotype has more than one count but fewer than ten. The chain employs TRBV2 and TRBJ2-5, with TRBD1 identical over 8 bases. The CDR3 runs 14 residues. The trim removed 8 bases at V and 5 bases at J, leaving 10 bases unmatched. The germline V gene has CDR1 SNHLY and CDR2 FYNNEI. In DNA, the CDR3 is TGTGCCAGCGGTTTGACAGGGGTGAGGGAGACCCAGTACTTC. It is translated as CASGLTGVRETQYF.

This clonotype was seen a handful of times. The chain combines TRBV6-1 with TRBJ1-5; TRBD1 aligns across 7 bases. The CDR3 runs to 15 residues. Trimming removed 5 bases from V and 1 base from J; junction bases left unmatched: 5. CDR1 is MNHNS, CDR2 SASEGT, per germline. This CDR3 reads CASSPPGQSNQPQHF. The DNA of the CDR3 is TGTGCCAGCAGTCCTCCGGGACAGAGCAATCAGCCCCAGCATTTT.

This clonotype was found many times. The J gene is TRBJ2-2, the V gene TRBV20-1; 12 bases agree with TRBD2. The CDR3 has 18 amino acids. V dropped 3 bases and J dropped 6; count of bases not matched to a gene: 14. Germline V CDR1 and CDR2: DFQATT, SNEGSKA (reference sequence). CDR3 loop: CSASLASGRANRAGELFF. CDR3 DNA sequence: TGCAGTGCTAGTCTGGCTAGCGGGAGGGCCAATCGCGCCGGGGAGCTGTTTTTT.

Only a few counts were recorded for this clonotype. This chain joins TRBV7-3 and TRBJ2-1, with unresolved D. Trimming pared 5 bases from V and 4 bases from J, leaving 9 bases between. The V gene's germline CDR1 is SGHTA and CDR2 FQGTGA. The CDR3 consists of 13 residues. The CDR3 is CASSPQKYNEQFF. CDR3 in DNA: TGTGCCAGCAGCCCACAGAAATACAATGAGCAGTTCTTC.

This clonotype was counted only a few times. V is TRBV5-6 and J is TRBJ1-1; no reliable D call. The V gene's germline CDR1 is SGHDT and CDR2 YYEEEE. The CDR3 is made up of 13 amino acids. Trimming took off 1 base at V and 7 bases at J, with 11 bases between the two ends. The DNA for the CDR3 is TGTGCCAGCAGCTTGACCGGCCCGTTTGAAGCTTTCTTT. It yields the protein CASSLTGPFEAFF.

This clonotype was recorded a few times. The CDR3 protein is CASSYGPPSYEQYF. The CDR3 coding sequence is TGTGCCAGCAGCTACGGACCGCCCTCCTACGAGCAGTACTTC. This chain joins TRBV5-5 and TRBJ2-7; D not certain. V dropped 3 bases and J dropped 0 bases, with 10 bases sitting between them. In germline, CDR1 is SGHKS, CDR2 YYEKEE (reference sequence). This CDR3 contains 14 residues.

The chain joins TRBV6-5 to TRBJ2-2; D is possibly TRBD2 (7 bases). The V end lost 2 bases, the J end lost 6 bases, and 16 bases lay between the germline ends. The CDR3 has 16 amino acids. Germline values: CDR1 MNHEY, CDR2 SVGAGI. The CDR3 spells CASSYRGAGVAGELFF. The CDR3 coding sequence is TGTGCCAGCAGTTACCGGGGGGCGGGAGTAGCCGGGGAGCTGTTTTTT.

In this sample, this clonotype turned up a few times. The J gene is TRBJ2-7, the V gene TRBV24-1; TRBD1 or TRBD2 may be the D gene (5 bases each). This CDR3 is 15 amino acids long. Deletions cut 2 bases from V and 2 bases from J, with 12 bases between. The germline gives CDR1 KGHDR, CDR2 SFDVKD. CDR3 coding DNA: TGTGCCACCAGTGATTCCGGGACGGCACCCTACGAGCAGTACTTC. As protein: CATSDSGTAPYEQYF.

This clonotype turned up a few times. This sequence joins TRBV7-2 and TRBJ1-6; a weak D match, TRBD1 (5 bases). This CDR3 is built from 15 residues. Trimming pared 0 bases from V and 9 bases from J, leaving 12 bases between. Germline V gene sequence: CDR1 SGHTA, CDR2 FQGNSA. The CDR3 DNA reads as TGTGCCAGCAGCTTAGCAGGGGCCAGACTTTCACCCCTCCACTTT. This translates into CASSLAGARLSPLHF.

V is TRBV18 and J is TRBJ2-6; D remains ambiguous. The germline V gene encodes CDR1 KGHSH and CDR2 LQKENI. There are 15 residues in the CDR3. V was clipped by 6 bases and J by 0 bases, with 9 bases between them. Here the CDR3 reads CASSVDLSGANVLTF. The CDR3, as DNA: TGTGCCAGCTCCGTGGACCTCTCTGGGGCCAACGTCCTGACTTTC.

This clonotype has a handful of counts. The chain employs TRBV12-3 or TRBV12-4 and TRBJ2-3; 10 bases align to TRBD1. This CDR3 has 15 residues. Losses at the gene ends were 5 bases for V and 1 base for J; bases not matched to a gene: 3. The CDR3 reads CASSRQGAGTDTQYF. DNA for the CDR3: TGTGCCAGCAGTCGACAGGGGGCTGGCACAGATACGCAGTATTTT.